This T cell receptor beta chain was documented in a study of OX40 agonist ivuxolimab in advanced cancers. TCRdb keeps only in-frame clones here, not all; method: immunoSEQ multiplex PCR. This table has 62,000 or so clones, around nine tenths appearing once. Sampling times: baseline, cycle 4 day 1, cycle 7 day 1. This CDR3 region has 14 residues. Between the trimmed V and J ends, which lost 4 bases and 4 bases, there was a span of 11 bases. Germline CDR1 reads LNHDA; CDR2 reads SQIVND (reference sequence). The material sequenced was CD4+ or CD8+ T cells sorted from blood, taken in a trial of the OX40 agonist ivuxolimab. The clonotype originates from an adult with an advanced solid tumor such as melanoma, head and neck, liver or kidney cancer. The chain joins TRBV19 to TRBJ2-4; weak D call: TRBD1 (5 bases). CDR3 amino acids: CASSSSGPKNIQYF. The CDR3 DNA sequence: TGTGCCAGTAGTAGTTCAGGGCCTAAAAACATTCAGTACTTC. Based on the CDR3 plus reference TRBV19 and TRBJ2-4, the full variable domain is DGGITQSPKYLFRKEGQNVTLSCEQNLNHDAMYWYRQDPGQGLRLIYYSQIVNDFQKGDIAEGYSVSREKKESFPLTVTSAQKNPTAFYLCASSSSGPKNIQYFGAGTRLSVL.